What follows are 20 T cell receptor beta chains derived from one specimen sequenced in a study of graft-versus-host responses after intestinal transplantation. Assay used: immunoSEQ multiplex PCR; TCRdb lists only in-frame clones, some missing. This sample carries 77,000 or so clones, about 90% of them seen once, and the ten largest clones take approximately 0.64%. The starting material was PBMCs, obtained 98 days after intestinal transplantation. Source of these receptors: a human patient who received an intestinal transplant, so some T cells may come from the graft donor.

The chain combines TRBV7-6 with TRBJ2-5; D remains unclear. Trimming removed 4 bases at V and 1 base at J, with 1 base between. Germline V CDR1 and CDR2: SGHVS, FNYEAQ. The CDR3 covers 11 residues. The CDR3 reads CASSSQETQYF. For the CDR3, the DNA is TGTGCCAGCAGCTCCCAAGAGACCCAGTACTTC.

J is TRBJ2-5 and V is TRBV28; D possibly corresponds to TRBD2 (7 bases). Per germline, CDR1 MDHEN and CDR2 SYDVKM. This CDR3 has 15 residues. V lost 5 bases and J lost 5, with 18 bases in between. The CDR3 region has the DNA TGTGCCAGCAGTATTGTCGGGGGGCAGGGGGAGACCCAGTACTTC. Its protein is CASSIVGGQGETQYF.

V usage is TRBV4-3 and J usage is TRBJ2-7, with D unresolved. This CDR3 comprises 16 residues. The V end lost 1 base, the J end lost 5 bases, and 18 bases lay between the germline ends. Germline V lookup: CDR1 LGHNA, CDR2 YSLEER. CDR3 region: CASSQVSFGSTHEQYF. The CDR3 DNA follows: TGCGCCAGCAGCCAAGTGTCGTTTGGCAGTACTCACGAGCAGTACTTC.

The gene calls are TRBV10-2 and TRBJ1-1; D remains ambiguous. Germline V gene sequence: CDR1 WSHSY, CDR2 SAAADI. V lost 9 bases and J lost 4, with 9 bases in between. The CDR3 is 11 residues long. The CDR3 here is CASGGITEAFF. The CDR3 DNA follows: TGCGCCAGTGGAGGTATCACTGAAGCTTTCTTT.

The chain is built from TRBV6-5 and TRBJ2-5, with D perhaps TRBD2 (5 bases). The CDR3 is made up of 13 amino acids. V lost 5 bases to trimming and J lost 3 bases, with 10 bases between them. Germline V lookup: CDR1 MNHEY, CDR2 SVGAGI. The CDR3 sequence is CASSSWGEETQYF. The CDR3 nucleotides read TGTGCCAGCAGTAGTTGGGGAGAAGAGACCCAGTACTTC.

V usage is TRBV5-6 and J usage is TRBJ2-4; 8 bases agree with TRBD2. The CDR3 is 15 amino acids. Germline-derived CDR1 and CDR2 are SGHDT and YYEEEE. V shed 1 base, J shed 3 bases, and the junction held 3 bases outside the gene matches. CDR3 sequence reads: CASSLLTSVKNIQYF. The CDR3 nucleotides read TGTGCCAGCAGCTTGTTGACTAGCGTCAAAAACATTCAGTACTTC.

The chain joins TRBV28 to TRBJ2-1, with 13 bases that match TRBD2. CDR3 length: 16 amino acids. J gave up 4 bases and V 5 bases, and 5 bases lay outside the gene matches. In germline, CDR1 is MDHEN, CDR2 SYDVKM. CDR3: CASSTTSGGLYNEQFF. The CDR3 bases are TGTGCCAGCAGTACGACTAGCGGGGGGCTTTACAATGAGCAGTTCTTC.

The chain combines TRBV28 with TRBJ2-7; D is ambiguous. Germline V gene sequence: CDR1 MDHEN, CDR2 SYDVKM. V lost 5 bases, J lost 6 bases, and 8 bases lay in between. The CDR3 sequence is 11 residues long. CDR3 DNA: TGTGCCAGCAGTCCCCGTTCCGAGCAGTACTTC. It is translated as CASSPRSEQYF.

The V gene is TRBV4-1, the J gene TRBJ2-7; 8 nucleotides match TRBD2. The CDR3 is 16 residues long. Losses at the gene ends were 2 bases for V and 0 bases for J; bases not matched to a gene: 6. Germline CDR1 MGHRA, CDR2 YSYEKL. The DNA for the CDR3 is TGCGCCAGCAGCCAATCTACCGGGACTAGCTCCTACGAGCAGTACTTC. As protein: CASSQSTGTSSYEQYF.

The chain couples TRBV4-2 to TRBJ2-2, with 8 positions matching TRBD2. The CDR3 length is 13 residues. Looked up from germline, CDR1 is LGHNA and CDR2 is YNFKEQ. With 3 bases clipped from V and 8 bases from J, the junction kept 2 bases outside the gene matches. CDR3 coding DNA: TGTGCCAGCAGCCAGGGACTAGTGGGGGAGCTGTTTTTT. It is translated as CASSQGLVGELFF.

V gene TRBV19 combines with J gene TRBJ1-3; D uncertain. V lost 5 bases to trimming and J lost 0 bases, with 8 bases between them. Germline-derived CDR1 and CDR2 are LNHDA and SQIVND (reference sequence). The CDR3 totals 14 residues. DNA of the CDR3: TGTGCCAGTAGTTCGACCCGCTCTGGAAACACCATATATTTT. It translates to CASSSTRSGNTIYF.

As for this clone: The junction and the germline gene differ at one end; a read error may be behind it. The CDR3 region has the DNA TGTGCCAGCGGTGAAGAGACCCAGTACTTC. Translated, it gives CASGEETQYF. The rearrangement uses TRBV6-1 and TRBJ2-5; D remains unclear. The CDR3 covers 10 residues. From germline, CDR1 is MNHNS and CDR2 SASEGT.

V and J are TRBV10-2 and TRBJ1-6; D gene ambiguous. The CDR3 is made up of 18 amino acids. Trimming took 6 bases from V and 0 from J, leaving 18 bases between them. Germline CDR1 is WSHSY and CDR2 is SAAADI. The CDR3 here is CASSIFKRGPSYNSPLHF. CDR3 bases: TGCGCCAGCAGCATTTTCAAACGGGGTCCCTCCTATAATTCACCCCTCCACTTT.

On this clone itself: Germline and junction disagree at one end, which may indicate a read error. This chain links TRBV5-4 with TRBJ2-5; D gene ambiguous. The CDR3 loop spans 14 amino acids. Germline V gene sequence: CDR1 SGHNT, CDR2 YYREEE (reference sequence). CDR3 region: CASSLRQPQGTQYF. The CDR3 bases are TGTGCCAGCAGCTTGCGCCAGCCCCAAGGGACCCAGTACTTC.

This clone was picked up one time. The CDR3: CASSETWTGTDTQYF. CDR3 nucleotide sequence: TGTGCCAGCAGTGAAACCTGGACAGGCACAGATACGCAGTATTTT. This chain links TRBV6-1 with TRBJ2-3, with D possibly matching TRBD1 (6 bases). Between the trimmed V and J ends, which lost 2 bases and 1 base, there was a span of 10 bases. Germline CDR1 is MNHNS and CDR2 is SASEGT. The CDR3 runs to 15 residues.

The chain is built from TRBV13 and TRBJ2-7, with 10 bases lining up with TRBD2. The germline V gene encodes CDR1 PRHDT and CDR2 FYEKMQ (reference sequence). The length of the CDR3 is 13 residues. Trimming cost V 3 bases and J 7 bases; bases outside gene matches: 3. In DNA, the CDR3 is TGTGCCAGCAGCTTTAGCGGGAGGTGGGAGCAGTACTTC. As protein: CASSFSGRWEQYF.

The CDR3 bases are TGTGCCAGCAGTTTCGGGCGGTTTGTTTGGCGGCCCTCACCCGGTACCTACGAGCAGTACTTC. It yields the protein CASSFGRFVWRPSPGTYEQYF. The chain combines TRBV28 with TRBJ2-7, with D unclear. Trimming took 3 bases from V and 2 from J, leaving 32 bases between them. There are 21 residues in the CDR3. Germline V lookup: CDR1 MDHEN, CDR2 SYDVKM. The variable domain in full, completed from reference TRBV28 and TRBJ2-7, reads DVKVTQSSRYLVKRTGEKVFLECVQDMDHENMFWYRQDPGLGLRLIYFSYDVKMKEKGDIPEGYSVSREKKERFSLILESASTNQTSMYLCASSFGRFVWRPSPGTYEQYFGPGTRLTVT.

This clone came up once. The rearrangement links TRBV2 to TRBJ1-1, with D perhaps matching TRBD1 (5 bases). Between the trimmed V and J ends, which lost 7 bases and 4 bases, there was a span of 16 bases. Germline lookup yields CDR1 SNHLY and CDR2 FYNNEI. This CDR3 contains 14 residues. The CDR3 loop reads CASNGGDGGTEAFF. The CDR3, as DNA: TGTGCCAGCAACGGGGGGGACGGAGGCACTGAAGCTTTCTTT.

This chain connects TRBV25-1 to TRBJ2-7; D not resolved. The CDR3 is 15 residues long. Germline V gene data show CDR1 as MGHDK and CDR2 as SYGVNS. V gave up 1 base and J gave up 3 bases, with 13 bases separating them. The CDR3 region is CASSESWGRYYEQYF. As DNA, the CDR3 is TGTGCCAGCAGTGAATCTTGGGGAAGGTACTACGAGCAGTACTTC.

The V gene is TRBV5-1, the J gene TRBJ2-7; 14 bases line up with TRBD2. This CDR3 has 16 amino acids. V trimming: 4 bases; J trimming: 6 bases; junction bases outside the gene matches: 9. CDR1 and CDR2 (germline): SGHRS, YFSETQ. This CDR3 is CASSPPGLAGVTEQYF. The CDR3 nucleotides read TGCGCCAGCAGCCCCCCGGGACTAGCGGGAGTAACCGAGCAGTACTTC.